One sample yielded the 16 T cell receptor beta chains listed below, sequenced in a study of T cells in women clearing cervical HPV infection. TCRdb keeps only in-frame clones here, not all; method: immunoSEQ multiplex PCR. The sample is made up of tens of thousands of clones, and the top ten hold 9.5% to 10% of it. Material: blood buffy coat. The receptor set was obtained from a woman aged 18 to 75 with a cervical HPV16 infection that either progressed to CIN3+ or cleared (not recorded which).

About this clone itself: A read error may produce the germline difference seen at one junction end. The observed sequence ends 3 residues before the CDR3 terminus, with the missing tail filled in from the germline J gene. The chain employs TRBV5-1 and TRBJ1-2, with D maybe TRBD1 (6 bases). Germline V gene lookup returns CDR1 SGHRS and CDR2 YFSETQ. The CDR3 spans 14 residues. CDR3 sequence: CAGSLTRGASGYTF. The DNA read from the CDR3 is TGCGCCGGCAGCCTCACTCGGGGGGCCTCTGGC.

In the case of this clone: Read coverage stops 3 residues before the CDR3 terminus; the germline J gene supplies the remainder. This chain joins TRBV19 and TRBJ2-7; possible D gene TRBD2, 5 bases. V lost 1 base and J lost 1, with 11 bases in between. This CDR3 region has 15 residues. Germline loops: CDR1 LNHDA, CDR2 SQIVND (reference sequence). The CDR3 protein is CASSIAAGPSYEQYF. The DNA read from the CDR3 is TGTGCCAGTAGTATAGCGGCGGGCCCTTCCTACGAG.

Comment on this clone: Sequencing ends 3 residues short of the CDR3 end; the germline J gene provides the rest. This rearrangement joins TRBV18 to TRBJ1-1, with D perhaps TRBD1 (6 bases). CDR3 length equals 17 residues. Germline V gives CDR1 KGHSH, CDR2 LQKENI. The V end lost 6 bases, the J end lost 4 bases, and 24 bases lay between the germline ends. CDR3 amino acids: CASSEGTTGRGGTEAFF. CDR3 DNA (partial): TGTGCCAGCTCCGAAGGGACAACCGGACGTGGGGGCACTGAA.

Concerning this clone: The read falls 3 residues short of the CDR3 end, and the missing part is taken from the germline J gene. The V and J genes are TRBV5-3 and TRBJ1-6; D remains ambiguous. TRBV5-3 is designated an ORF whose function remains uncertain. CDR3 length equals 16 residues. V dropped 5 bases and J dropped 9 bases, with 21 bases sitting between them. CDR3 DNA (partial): TGTGCCAGAAGGCGGGTGTCGGGCCGGCCCCCTTCACCC. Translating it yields CARRRVSGRPPSP. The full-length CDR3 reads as CARRRVSGRPPSPLHF.

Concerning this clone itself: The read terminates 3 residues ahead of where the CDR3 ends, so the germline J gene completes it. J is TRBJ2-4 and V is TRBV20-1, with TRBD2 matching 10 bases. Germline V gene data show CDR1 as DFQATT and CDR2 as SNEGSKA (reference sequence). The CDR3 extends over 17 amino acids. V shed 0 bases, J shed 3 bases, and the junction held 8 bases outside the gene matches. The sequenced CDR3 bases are TGCAGTGCTAGAGACCGACTAGCGGGCGTGGTCAAAAACATT. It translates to CSARDRLAGVVKNI. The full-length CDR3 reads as CSARDRLAGVVKNIQYF.

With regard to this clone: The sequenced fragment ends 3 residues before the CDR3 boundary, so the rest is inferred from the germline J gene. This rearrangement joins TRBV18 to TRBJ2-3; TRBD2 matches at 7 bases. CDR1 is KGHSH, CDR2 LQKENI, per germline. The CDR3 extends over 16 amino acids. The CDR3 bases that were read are TGTGCCAGCTCACCCTTCGGGAGCGGGGATCTTTGGACG. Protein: CASSPFGSGDLWT. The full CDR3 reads CASSPFGSGDLWTQYF.

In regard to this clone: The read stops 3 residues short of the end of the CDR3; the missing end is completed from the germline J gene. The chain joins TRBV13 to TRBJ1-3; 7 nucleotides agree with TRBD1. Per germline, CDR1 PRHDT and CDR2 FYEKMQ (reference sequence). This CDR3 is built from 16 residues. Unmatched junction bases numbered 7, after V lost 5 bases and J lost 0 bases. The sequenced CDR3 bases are TGTGCCAGCAGCATGACAGGGAGCTTCTCTGGAAACACC. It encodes CASSMTGSFSGNT. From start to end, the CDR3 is CASSMTGSFSGNTIYF. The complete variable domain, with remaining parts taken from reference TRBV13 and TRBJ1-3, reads AAGVIQSPRHLIKEKRETATLKCYPIPRHDTVYWYQQGPGQDPQFLISFYEKMQSDKGSIPDRFSAQQFSDYHSELNMSSLELGDSALYFCASSMTGSFSGNTIYFGEGSWLTVV.

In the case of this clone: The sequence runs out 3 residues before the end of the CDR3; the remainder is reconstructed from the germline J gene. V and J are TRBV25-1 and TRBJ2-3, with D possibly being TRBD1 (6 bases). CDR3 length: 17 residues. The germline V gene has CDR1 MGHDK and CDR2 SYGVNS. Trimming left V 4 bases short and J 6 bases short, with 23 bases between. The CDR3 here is CASSGGTPRSLVDTQYF. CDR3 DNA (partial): TGTGCCAGCAGTGGAGGGACACCTCGTTCACTCGTGGATACG.

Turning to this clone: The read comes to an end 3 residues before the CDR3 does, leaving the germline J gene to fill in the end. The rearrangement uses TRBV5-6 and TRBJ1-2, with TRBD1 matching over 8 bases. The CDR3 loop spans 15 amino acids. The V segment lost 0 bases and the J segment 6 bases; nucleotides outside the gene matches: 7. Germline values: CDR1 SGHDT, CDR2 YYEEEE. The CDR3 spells CASSLDDRGGNGYTF. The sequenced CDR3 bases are TGTGCCAGCAGCTTGGACGACAGGGGTGGGAATGGC.

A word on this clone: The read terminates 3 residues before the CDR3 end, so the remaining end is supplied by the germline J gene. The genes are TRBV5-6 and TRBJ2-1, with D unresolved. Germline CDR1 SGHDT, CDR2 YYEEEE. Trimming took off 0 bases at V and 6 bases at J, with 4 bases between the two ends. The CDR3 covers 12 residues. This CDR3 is CASSLDLNEQFF. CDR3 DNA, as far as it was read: TGTGCCAGCAGCTTGGATCTCAATGAG.

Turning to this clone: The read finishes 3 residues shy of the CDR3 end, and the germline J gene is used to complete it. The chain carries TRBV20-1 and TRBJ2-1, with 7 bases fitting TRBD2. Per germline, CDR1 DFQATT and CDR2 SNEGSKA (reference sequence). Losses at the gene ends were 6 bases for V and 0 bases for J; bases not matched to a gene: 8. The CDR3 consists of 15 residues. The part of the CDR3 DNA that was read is TGCAGTGCAGAAGCGGGGATGAACTCCTACAATGAG. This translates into CSAEAGMNSYNE. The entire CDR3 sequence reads CSAEAGMNSYNEQFF.

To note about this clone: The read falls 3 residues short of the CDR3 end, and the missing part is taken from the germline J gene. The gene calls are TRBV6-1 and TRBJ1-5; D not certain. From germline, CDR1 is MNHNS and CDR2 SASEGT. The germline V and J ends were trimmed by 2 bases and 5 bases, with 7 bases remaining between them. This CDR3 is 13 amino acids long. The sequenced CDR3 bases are TGTGCCAGCAGTGAACAGGTGGATCAGCCC. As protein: CASSEQVDQP. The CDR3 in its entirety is CASSEQVDQPQHF.

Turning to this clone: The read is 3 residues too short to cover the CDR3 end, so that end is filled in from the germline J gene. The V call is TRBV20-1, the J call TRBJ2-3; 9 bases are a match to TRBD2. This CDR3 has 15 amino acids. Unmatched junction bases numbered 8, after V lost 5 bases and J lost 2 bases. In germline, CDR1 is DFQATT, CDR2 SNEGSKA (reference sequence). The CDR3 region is CSAPRAGGSTDTQYF. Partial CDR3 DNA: TGCAGTGCTCCCCGAGCGGGGGGATCCACAGATACG.

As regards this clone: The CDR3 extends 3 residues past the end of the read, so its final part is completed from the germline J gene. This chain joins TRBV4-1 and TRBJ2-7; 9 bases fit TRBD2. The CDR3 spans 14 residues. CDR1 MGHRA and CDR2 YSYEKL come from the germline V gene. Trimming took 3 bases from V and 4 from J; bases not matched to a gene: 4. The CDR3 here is CASSQLAGVYEQYF. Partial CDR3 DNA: TGCGCCAGCAGCCAGTTAGCGGGAGTATACGAG.

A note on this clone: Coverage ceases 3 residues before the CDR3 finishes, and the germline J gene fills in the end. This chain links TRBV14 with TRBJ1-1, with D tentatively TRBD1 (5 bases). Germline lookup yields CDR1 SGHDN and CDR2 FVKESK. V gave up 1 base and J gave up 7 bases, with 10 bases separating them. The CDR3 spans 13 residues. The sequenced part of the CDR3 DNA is TGTGCCAGCAGCCAAGCAGGGTTGAATGAA. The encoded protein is CASSQAGLNE. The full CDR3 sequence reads CASSQAGLNEAFF.

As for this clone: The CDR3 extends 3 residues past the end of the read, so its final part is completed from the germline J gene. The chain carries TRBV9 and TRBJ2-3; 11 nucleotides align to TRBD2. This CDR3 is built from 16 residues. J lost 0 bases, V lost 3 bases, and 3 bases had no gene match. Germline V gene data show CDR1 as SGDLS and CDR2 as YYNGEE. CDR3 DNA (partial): TGTGCCAGCAGCGAGGGACTAGCGGCTAGCACAGATACG. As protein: CASSEGLAASTDT. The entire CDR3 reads CASSEGLAASTDTQYF.